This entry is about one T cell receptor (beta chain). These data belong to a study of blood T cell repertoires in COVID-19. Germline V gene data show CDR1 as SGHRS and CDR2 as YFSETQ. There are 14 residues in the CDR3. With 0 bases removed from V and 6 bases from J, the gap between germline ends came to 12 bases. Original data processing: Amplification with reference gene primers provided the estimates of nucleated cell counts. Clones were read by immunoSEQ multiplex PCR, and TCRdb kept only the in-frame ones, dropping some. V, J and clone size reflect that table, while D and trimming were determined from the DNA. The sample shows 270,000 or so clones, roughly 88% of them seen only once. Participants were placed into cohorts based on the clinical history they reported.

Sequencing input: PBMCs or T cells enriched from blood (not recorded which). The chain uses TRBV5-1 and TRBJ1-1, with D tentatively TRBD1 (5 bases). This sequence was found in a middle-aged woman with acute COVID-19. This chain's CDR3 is CASSLGQWGPEAFF. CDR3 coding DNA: TGCGCCAGCAGCTTGGGGCAGTGGGGCCCTGAAGCTTTCTTT. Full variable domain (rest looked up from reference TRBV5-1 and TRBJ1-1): KAGVTQTPRYLIKTRGQQVTLSCSPISGHRSVSWYQQTPGQGLQFLFEYFSETQRNKGNFPGRFSGRQFSNSRSEMNVSTLELGDSALYLCASSLGQWGPEAFFGQGTRLTVV.